This section outlines one T cell receptor (beta chain) sequence together with its context. In the same sample, other DNA sequences code for this CDR3. This entry is derived from a study of shared clonotypes between healthy human individuals. Study background: Aged between 18 and 49, the donors were a couple of women and three men.

Germline-derived CDR1 and CDR2 are SGHRS and YFSETQ. Trimming left V 0 bases short and J 6 bases short, with 4 bases between. The CDR3 sequence is 11 residues long. A split of CD4+ cells into CD45RA+ naive and CD45RA-negative memory subsets was performed. Per the study methods: For the immunoSEQ data, sequences were junction-only without quality scores, so filtering differed. The table came from immunoSEQ multiplex PCR; TCRdb's copy has only in-frame clones and leaves some out. D and trimming were read from the DNA, whereas the V and J calls and clone size are those reported in that table. The table has 2,100,000 or so clones, 90% to 96% seen once; the top ten hold 0.13%.

The source is a man in his late teens or twenties in good health. This rearrangement joins TRBV5-1 to TRBJ2-7, with D hard to call. The source material was naive CD4+ T cells sorted from blood. Regarding subset: CD45RA+ positively selected. In DNA, the CDR3 is TGCGCCAGCAGCTTGGATTCCGAGCAGTACTTC. This translates into CASSLDSEQYF.